The 19 T cell receptor beta chains below all came from one sample that was sequenced in a study of blood T cell repertoires in COVID-19. Measured with immunoSEQ multiplex PCR; TCRdb has only the in-frame clones, and not every one. The table shows roughly 380,000 clones, with around 84% occurring only once. Specimen: peripheral blood. Receptor source: a human donor with acute or convalescent COVID-19. The donor label of this sample is uncertain.

The chain combines TRBV18 with TRBJ2-2, with TRBD2 identical over 7 bases. CDR1 KGHSH and CDR2 LQKENI come from the germline V gene. J lost 6 bases, V lost 6 bases, and 4 bases had no gene match. The CDR3 length is 13 residues. CDR3 coding DNA: TGTGCCAGCTCCCAGGGAGGGGCCGGGGAGCTGTTTTTT. Translation gives CASSQGGAGELFF.

V gene TRBV20-1 combines with J gene TRBJ2-7; 9 bases match TRBD2. The germline V gene encodes CDR1 DFQATT and CDR2 SNEGSKA (reference sequence). The V gene end was trimmed by 3 bases and the J gene end by 2 bases; junction bases not matched to a gene: 11. The CDR3 length is 16 residues. The CDR3 here is CSASWLAGTSPYEQYF. The CDR3 coding sequence is TGCAGTGCTAGTTGGCTAGCGGGAACCAGCCCCTACGAGCAGTACTTC.

The chain is built from TRBV2 and TRBJ1-5, with D possibly being TRBD1 (6 bases). V was clipped by 2 bases and J by 4 bases, with 15 bases between them. This CDR3 contains 16 residues. Germline lookup yields CDR1 SNHLY and CDR2 FYNNEI. The chain's CDR3 is CASSEQGRTPNQPQHF. The CDR3 DNA sequence: TGTGCCAGCAGTGAACAGGGGCGGACTCCAAATCAGCCCCAGCATTTT.

This chain joins TRBV6-2 or TRBV6-3 and TRBJ2-7, with TRBD2 matching 10 bases. V trimming: 6 bases; J trimming: 0 bases; junction bases outside the gene matches: 8. The CDR3 has 16 amino acids. Germline V CDR1 and CDR2: MNHEY, SVGEGT. CDR3 in amino acids: CASSWTSGGSSYEQYF. In DNA, the CDR3 is TGTGCCAGCAGCTGGACTAGCGGAGGTAGCTCCTACGAGCAGTACTTC.

V and J are TRBV12-3 or TRBV12-4 and TRBJ2-7, with 9 bases aligning to TRBD1. The trim removed 8 bases at V and 2 bases at J, leaving 1 base unmatched. CDR3 length: 12 amino acids. CDR3 bases: TGTGCCAGCGGGACAGGGACCTACGAGCAGTACTTC. It specifies CASGTGTYEQYF.

V gene TRBV4-2 combines with J gene TRBJ2-1, with 8 bases identical to TRBD2. This CDR3 comprises 19 residues. Germline V lookup: CDR1 LGHNA, CDR2 YNFKEQ. V dropped 1 base and J dropped 4; count of bases not matched to a gene: 15. The CDR3 protein is CASSQAAGASGQLYNEQFF. The CDR3 bases are TGTGCCAGCAGCCAAGCCGCGGGGGCTAGCGGGCAGCTTTACAATGAGCAGTTCTTC.

This chain joins TRBV18 and TRBJ1-1, with D unresolved. V was clipped by 3 bases and J by 5 bases, with 10 bases between them. The length of the CDR3 is 13 residues. Looked up from germline, CDR1 is KGHSH and CDR2 is LQKENI. The CDR3, as DNA: TGTGCCAGCTCACCTTCGAGACAAACTGAAGCTTTCTTT. This translates into CASSPSRQTEAFF.

The chain recombines TRBV5-1 with TRBJ2-1; D gene uncertain. CDR1 is SGHRS, CDR2 YFSETQ, per germline. Deletions cut 4 bases from V and 9 bases from J, with 17 bases between. The CDR3 covers 14 residues. The CDR3 reads CASSPRDLDAEQFF. CDR3 bases: TGCGCCAGCAGCCCGCGCGATCTAGACGCTGAGCAGTTCTTC.

The V gene is TRBV15, the J gene TRBJ1-2; TRBD1 is a possible D gene (6 bases). The V end lost 0 bases, the J end lost 4 bases, and 9 bases lay between the germline ends. This CDR3 has 14 amino acids. CDR1 is LNHNV and CDR2 is YYDKDF in the germline V gene (reference sequence). CDR3 coding DNA: TGTGCCACCAGCAGAGAAAGGGGGGGCTATGGCTACACCTTC. Its translation is CATSRERGGYGYTF.

This clone appeared a single time. The rearrangement uses TRBV27 and TRBJ1-2; D is perhaps TRBD1 (6 bases). The V gene's germline CDR1 is MNHEY and CDR2 SMNVEV (reference sequence). The CDR3 is 15 residues long. V lost 6 bases and J 2 bases, leaving 16 bases between the germline ends. The DNA for the CDR3 is TGTGCCAGCAGCAGCCAGACAGGAGCCAACTATGGCTACACCTTC. It is translated as CASSSQTGANYGYTF.

The rearrangement links TRBV18 to TRBJ1-6; 8 bases agree with TRBD1. Germline loops: CDR1 KGHSH, CDR2 LQKENI. This CDR3 comprises 15 residues. V gave up 4 bases and J gave up 5 bases; unmatched junction bases: 4. CDR3 loop: CASSRGQGDNSPLHF. The DNA of the CDR3 is TGTGCCAGCTCACGTGGACAGGGTGATAATTCACCCCTCCACTTT.

The DNA for the CDR3 is TGCGCCAGCAGCTTGCTATCGGACACCTCAAACTATGGCTACACCTTC. Protein sequence: CASSLLSDTSNYGYTF. The rearrangement links TRBV5-1 to TRBJ1-2, with D perhaps matching TRBD1 (5 bases). Trimming took 1 base from V and 2 from J, leaving 15 bases between them. Germline V gene sequence: CDR1 SGHRS, CDR2 YFSETQ. The length of the CDR3 is 16 residues.

The chain employs TRBV30 and TRBJ1-1; no clear D. CDR1 is GTSNPN and CDR2 is SVGIG in the germline V gene (reference sequence). The CDR3 covers 13 residues. V lost 5 bases to trimming and J lost 1 base, with 11 bases between them. The CDR3 sequence is CAWAYSTNTEAFF. The CDR3 DNA follows: TGTGCCTGGGCTTACTCAACGAACACTGAAGCTTTCTTT.

This chain connects TRBV28 to TRBJ2-1, with TRBD2 identical over 8 bases. V lost 5 bases, J lost 5 bases, and 11 bases stayed unmatched. CDR1 MDHEN and CDR2 SYDVKM come from the germline V gene. This CDR3 is 16 amino acids long. CDR3 bases: TGTGCCAGCAGTACACCTATCCGGGGGGGCCACAATGAGCAGTTCTTC. Encoded protein: CASSTPIRGGHNEQFF.

The rearrangement uses TRBV10-3 and TRBJ2-1, with 7 bases identical to TRBD2. This CDR3 is built from 15 residues. Germline values: CDR1 ENHRY, CDR2 SYGVKD. The J segment lost 0 bases and the V segment lost 6 bases, leaving 5 bases of the junction unmatched. CDR3 protein: CAISQRGSSYNEQFF. CDR3 nucleotide sequence: TGTGCCATCAGCCAGCGGGGAAGCTCCTACAATGAGCAGTTCTTC.

V gene TRBV29-1 combines with J gene TRBJ1-1; D is ambiguous. The germline V gene encodes CDR1 SQVTM and CDR2 ANQGSEA. V was cut by 0 bases and J by 9 bases, with 8 bases left in between. CDR3 length: 11 amino acids. The chain's CDR3 is CSVEDVGQAFF. DNA of the CDR3: TGCAGCGTTGAAGATGTTGGGCAAGCTTTCTTT.

The CDR3 DNA is TGTGCCAGCGGGACAGGGAGCCATGAGCAGTTCTTC. Encoded protein: CASGTGSHEQFF. The chain links TRBV6-5 to TRBJ2-1, with TRBD1 identical over 9 bases. V lost 8 bases and J lost 8; bases outside the gene matches: 4. The CDR3 is 12 amino acids. The germline CDR1 and CDR2 sequences are MNHEY and SVGAGI.

The chain joins TRBV5-5 to TRBJ2-7; perhaps TRBD1 as D (6 bases). Trimming left V 2 bases short and J 4 bases short, with 13 bases between. The CDR3 has 14 amino acids. The germline V gene encodes CDR1 SGHKS and CDR2 YYEKEE (reference sequence). The CDR3 DNA follows: TGTGCCAGCAGCTTAGCCGGGACAAAGTACGAGCAGTACTTC. Protein product: CASSLAGTKYEQYF.

This chain uses TRBV27 with TRBJ1-2; 7 nucleotides match TRBD1. Germline CDR1 reads MNHEY; CDR2 reads SMNVEV (reference sequence). Losses at the gene ends were 2 bases for V and 5 bases for J; bases not matched to a gene: 5. The CDR3 extends over 14 amino acids. The CDR3 region is CASSLTGARYGYTF. In DNA, the CDR3 is TGTGCCAGCAGTTTAACAGGGGCCCGATATGGCTACACCTTC.